The 11 T cell receptor beta chains below come from one sample, sequenced in a study of blood T cells in healthy people across ages. Combining a sample-barcoded 5' primer with a J-beta primer mix, a second PCR ran for about 7 to 12 cycles. MiXCR, applied by TCRdb to the 5' RACE reads, yields one record per CDR3 protein. The sample lists over a million distinct CDR3 sequences, 40% to 45% occurring once. Input material: blood. These receptors came from a woman aged 55-75 years in good health.

A single count supports this clonotype. A much larger clone lies one base from this, so it may be a read error. This chain connects TRBV27 to TRBJ2-5, with 7 bases aligning to TRBD2. CDR3 length: 13 amino acids. Germline V gene lookup returns CDR1 MNHEY and CDR2 SMNVEV (reference sequence). CDR3 amino acids: CTSRLAGQETQYF. DNA of the CDR3: TGTACCAGCAGACTAGCAGGCCAAGAGACCCAGTACTTC.

In this sample, this clonotype turned up a few times. The V call is TRBV20-1, the J call TRBJ2-3; D tentatively fits TRBD1 or TRBD2 (5 bases each). The CDR3 length is 14 residues. V was cut by 8 bases and J by 1 base, with 16 bases left in between. Germline-derived CDR1 and CDR2 are DFQATT and SNEGSKA (reference sequence). In DNA form, the CDR3 reads TGCAGTACACGATCCGGGGACCGCACAGATACGCAGTATTTT. It codes for CSTRSGDRTDTQYF.

The chain couples TRBV7-2 to TRBJ2-1; 8 nucleotides agree with TRBD1. The CDR3 has 13 residues. Germline-derived CDR1 and CDR2 are SGHTA and FQGNSA. J was trimmed by 12 bases and V by 3 bases; bases with no gene match: 7. CDR3 sequence (DNA): TGTGCCAGCAGCTTCCAGGGGGCTTGGGTGCAGTTCTTC. Its translation: CASSFQGAWVQFF. Combining the CDR3 with reference TRBV7-2 and TRBJ2-1 gives the whole variable domain GAGVSQSPSNKVTEKGKDVELRCDPISGHTALYWYRQSLGQGLEFLIYFQGNSAPDKSGLPSDRFSAERTGGSVSTLTIQRTQQEDSAVYLCASSFQGAWVQFFGPGTRLTVL.

The CDR3 bases are TGTGCCAGCAGCTTGGGGTTGGGACAGGTGGGTCAGCCCCAGCATTTT. This codes for CASSLGLGQVGQPQHF. This chain joins TRBV5-5 and TRBJ1-5; 8 bases fit TRBD1. Germline V CDR1 and CDR2: SGHKS, YYEKEE (reference sequence). The ends lost 0 bases at V and 6 bases at J; junction bases unmatched: 8. This CDR3 is 16 amino acids long.

The V call is TRBV5-1, the J call TRBJ2-3; possible D gene TRBD1, 6 bases. This CDR3 spans 16 amino acids. Per germline, CDR1 SGHRS and CDR2 YFSETQ. The V end lost 3 bases, the J end lost 0 bases, and 14 bases lay between the germline ends. The CDR3 region is CASSSRGGSSTDTQYF. CDR3 nucleotide sequence: TGCGCCAGCAGCTCCAGGGGCGGATCTAGCACAGATACGCAGTATTTT.

The table lists this clonotype with a few counts. The chain links TRBV20-1 to TRBJ1-5, with 9 bases fitting TRBD1. V gave up 4 bases and J gave up 10 bases; unmatched junction bases: 11. The CDR3 has 14 amino acids. Germline CDR1 and CDR2: DFQATT and SNEGSKA (reference sequence). DNA for the CDR3: TGCAGTGCTAACCACAGGGGGCAGGCTTCCCCCCAGCATTTT. Amino acid sequence: CSANHRGQASPQHF.

The chain joins TRBV18 to TRBJ2-5; no firm D call. From germline, CDR1 is KGHSH and CDR2 LQKENI. The CDR3 covers 15 residues. V lost 3 bases, J lost 2 bases, and 13 bases lay in between. The CDR3 coding sequence is TGTGCCAGCTCACCTCGGCGGAACCAACAAGAGACCCAGTACTTC. It yields the protein CASSPRRNQQETQYF. Drawing the rest from reference TRBV18 and TRBJ2-5, the complete variable domain is NAGVMQNPRHLVRRRGQEARLRCSPMKGHSHVYWYRQLPEEGLKFMVYLQKENIIDESGMPKERFSAEFPKEGPSILRIQQVVRGDSAAYFCASSPRRNQQETQYFGPGTRLLVL.

This clonotype was counted only a few times. The V call is TRBV7-2, the J call TRBJ1-5; D may be TRBD1 (5 bases). The CDR3 length is 16 residues. Trimming pared 5 bases from V and 2 bases from J, leaving 16 bases between. CDR1 is SGHTA and CDR2 is FQGNSA in the germline V gene. The CDR3 region is CASSPTKGAGNQPQHF. CDR3 nucleotides: TGTGCCAGCAGCCCGACGAAAGGGGCGGGCAATCAGCCCCAGCATTTT.

This clonotype was counted only a few times. This chain uses TRBV12-3 or TRBV12-4 with TRBJ2-7, with 9 bases matching TRBD2. This CDR3 comprises 14 residues. Trimming took 7 bases from V and 2 from J; bases not matched to a gene: 6. Here the CDR3 DNA reads TGTGCCAGCACCCATAGCGGGGGTGCCTACGAGCAGTACTTC. Translation gives CASTHSGGAYEQYF.

V usage is TRBV7-2 and J usage is TRBJ2-3; TRBD2 matches at 7 bases. Germline CDR1 reads SGHTA; CDR2 reads FQGNSA. The V gene end was trimmed by 7 bases and the J gene end by 4 bases; junction bases not matched to a gene: 5. This CDR3 contains 13 residues. The CDR3 region has the DNA TGTGCCAGCACCTCACGGGGGGCAGATACGCAGTATTTT. It encodes CASTSRGADTQYF.

The genes are TRBV7-7 and TRBJ2-5; 8 bases are shared with TRBD1. J lost 1 base, V lost 3 bases, and 4 bases had no gene match. The CDR3 has 15 amino acids. In germline, CDR1 is SSHAT, CDR2 FNYEAQ (reference sequence). The CDR3 sequence is CASSFTGTGQETQYF. The CDR3 DNA is TGTGCCAGCAGCTTTACCGGGACAGGCCAAGAGACCCAGTACTTC.